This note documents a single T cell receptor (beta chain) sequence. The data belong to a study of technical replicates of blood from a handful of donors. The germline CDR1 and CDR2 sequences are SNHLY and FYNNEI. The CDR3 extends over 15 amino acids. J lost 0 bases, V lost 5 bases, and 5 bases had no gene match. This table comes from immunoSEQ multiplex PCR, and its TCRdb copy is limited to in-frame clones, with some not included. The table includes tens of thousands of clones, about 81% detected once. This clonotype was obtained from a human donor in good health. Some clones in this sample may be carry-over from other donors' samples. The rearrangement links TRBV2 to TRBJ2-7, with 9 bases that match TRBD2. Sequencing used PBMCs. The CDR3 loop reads CASSLAGGPSYEQYF. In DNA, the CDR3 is TGTGCCAGCAGTCTGGCGGGGGGGCCCTCCTACGAGCAGTACTTC. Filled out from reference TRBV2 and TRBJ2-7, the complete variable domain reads EPEVTQTPSHQVTQMGQEVILRCVPISNHLYFYWYRQILGQKVEFLVSFYNNEISEKSEIFDDQFSVERPDGSNFTLKIRSTKLEDSAMYFCASSLAGGPSYEQYFGPGTRLTVT.